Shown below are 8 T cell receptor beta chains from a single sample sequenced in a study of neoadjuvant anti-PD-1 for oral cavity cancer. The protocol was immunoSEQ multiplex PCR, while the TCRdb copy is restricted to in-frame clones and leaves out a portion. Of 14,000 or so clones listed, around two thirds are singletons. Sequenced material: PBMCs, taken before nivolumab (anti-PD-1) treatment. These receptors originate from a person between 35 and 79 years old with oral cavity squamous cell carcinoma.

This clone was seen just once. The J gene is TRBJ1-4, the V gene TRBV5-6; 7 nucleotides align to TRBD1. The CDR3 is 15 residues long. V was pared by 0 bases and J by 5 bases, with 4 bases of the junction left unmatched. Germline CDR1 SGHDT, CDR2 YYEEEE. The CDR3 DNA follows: TGTGCCAGCAGCTTGGTTGGCAGGGGGAATGAAAAACTGTTTTTT. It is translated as CASSLVGRGNEKLFF. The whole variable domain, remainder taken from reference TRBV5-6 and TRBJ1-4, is DAGVTQSPTHLIKTRGQQVTLRCSPKSGHDTVSWYQQALGQGPQFIFQYYEEEERQRGNFPDRFSGHQFPNYSSELNVNALLLGDSALYLCASSLVGRGNEKLFFGSGTQLSVL.

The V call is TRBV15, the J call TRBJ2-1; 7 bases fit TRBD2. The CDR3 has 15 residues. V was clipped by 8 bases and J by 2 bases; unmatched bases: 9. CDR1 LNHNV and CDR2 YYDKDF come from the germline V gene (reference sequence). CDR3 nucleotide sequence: TGTGCCACCGAGGAGAGCGGGAATCCCTACAATGAGCAGTTCTTC. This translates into CATEESGNPYNEQFF. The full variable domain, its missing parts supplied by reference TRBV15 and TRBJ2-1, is DAMVIQNPRYQVTQFGKPVTLSCSQTLNHNVMYWYQQKSSQAPKLLFHYYDKDFNNEADTPDNFQSRRPNTSFCFLDIRSPGLGDTAMYLCATEESGNPYNEQFFGPGTRLTVL.

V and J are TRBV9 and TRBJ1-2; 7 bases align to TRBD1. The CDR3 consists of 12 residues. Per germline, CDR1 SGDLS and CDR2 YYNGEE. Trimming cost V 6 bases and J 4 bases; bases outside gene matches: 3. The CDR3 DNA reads TGTGCCAGCAAAGGGGGCGGCTATGGCTACACCTTC. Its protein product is CASKGGGYGYTF. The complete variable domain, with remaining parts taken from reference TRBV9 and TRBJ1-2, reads DSGVTQTPKHLITATGQRVTLRCSPRSGDLSVYWYQQSLDQGLQFLIQYYNGEERAKGNILERFSAQQFPDLHSELNLSSLELGDSALYFCASKGGGYGYTFGSGTRLTVV.

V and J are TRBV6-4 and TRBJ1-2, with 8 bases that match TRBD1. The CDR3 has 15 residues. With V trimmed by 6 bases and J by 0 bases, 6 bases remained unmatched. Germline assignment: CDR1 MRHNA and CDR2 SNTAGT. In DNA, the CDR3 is TGTGCCAGCAGGCTTGGACAGGGATCTAACTATGGCTACACCTTC. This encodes CASRLGQGSNYGYTF.

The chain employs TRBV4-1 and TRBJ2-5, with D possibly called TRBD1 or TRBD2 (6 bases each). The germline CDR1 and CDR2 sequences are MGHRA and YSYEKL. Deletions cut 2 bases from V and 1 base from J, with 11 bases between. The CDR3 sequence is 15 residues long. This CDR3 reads CASSQPGALQETQYF. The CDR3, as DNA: TGCGCCAGCAGCCAACCGGGGGCCCTCCAAGAGACCCAGTACTTC.

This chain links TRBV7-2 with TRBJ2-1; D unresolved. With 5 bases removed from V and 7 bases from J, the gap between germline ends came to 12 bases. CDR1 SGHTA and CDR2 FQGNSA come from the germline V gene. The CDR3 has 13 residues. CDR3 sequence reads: CASSVPWRNEQFF. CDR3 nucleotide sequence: TGTGCCAGCAGCGTTCCGTGGCGAAATGAGCAGTTCTTC.

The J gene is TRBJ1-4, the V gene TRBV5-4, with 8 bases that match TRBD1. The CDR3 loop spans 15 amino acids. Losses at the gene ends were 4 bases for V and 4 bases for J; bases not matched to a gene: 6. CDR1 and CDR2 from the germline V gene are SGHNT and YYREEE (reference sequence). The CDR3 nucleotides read TGTGCCAGCAGCCCGACAGGGGCGGATAATGAAAAACTGTTTTTT. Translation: CASSPTGADNEKLFF.

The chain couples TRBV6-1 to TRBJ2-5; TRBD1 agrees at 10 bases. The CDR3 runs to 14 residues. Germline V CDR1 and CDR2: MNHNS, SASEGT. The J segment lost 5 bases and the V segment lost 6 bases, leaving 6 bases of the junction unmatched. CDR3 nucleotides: TGTGCCAGCAGGACAGGGGGCGCTGGGGAGACCCAGTACTTC. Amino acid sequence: CASRTGGAGETQYF.